These 19 T cell receptor beta chains came from one sample sequenced in a study of T cells in Graves' hyperthyroidism and ophthalmopathy (dated by TCRdb to about 2019). Library prep was done by multiplex PCR. Instrument on record: Illumina HiSeq 2000. TCR beta CDR3 regions were amplified from RNA transcripts. For the first round of RT-PCR on the TCR CDR3, the HTBI primer set was used together with the Qiagen OneStep RT-PCR kit. The public reads were reprocessed in TCRdb via fastp at Q25 and MiXCR, keeping in-frame beta chains. Records with the same CDR3 protein are collapsed into one entry carrying the most frequent genes and DNA. In this sample the table shows approximately 600,000 distinct CDR3 sequences, 14% to 15% of which occur a single time. The biggest ten clones account for over 3.5% of the sample. The sequencing input was blood. These receptors were obtained from a woman aged 40 to 50 with Graves' ophthalmopathy.

This clonotype has at least ten counts. The CDR3 is CASSASTGTYEQYF. CDR3 coding DNA: TGTGCCAGCAGCGCCTCGACGGGAACCTACGAGCAGTACTTC. V and J are TRBV9 and TRBJ2-7, with D possibly being TRBD2 (5 bases). The CDR3 is 14 residues long. The germline gives CDR1 SGDLS, CDR2 YYNGEE. V was trimmed by 3 bases and J by 2 bases, leaving 12 bases between them. Using reference TRBV9 and TRBJ2-7 for the parts outside the CDR3, the full variable domain is DSGVTQTPKHLITATGQRVTLRCSPRSGDLSVYWYQQSLDQGLQFLIQYYNGEERAKGNILERFSAQQFPDLHSELNLSSLELGDSALYFCASSASTGTYEQYFGPGTRLTVT.

This clonotype turned up a few times. A much larger clone lies one base from this, so it may be a read error. The chain has TRBV7-2 and TRBJ2-7; TRBD2 might be the D (6 bases). The germline V gene has CDR1 SGHTA and CDR2 FQGNSA. The CDR3 is 14 residues long. The CDR3 nucleotides read TGTGCCTGCAGCTGGGACTGGAACTCCTACGAGCAGTACTTC. Translation gives CACSWDWNSYEQYF.

This sequence joins TRBV5-4 and TRBJ1-1, with 9 bases lining up with TRBD1. Losses at the gene ends were 0 bases for V and 4 bases for J; bases not matched to a gene: 10. There are 17 residues in the CDR3. The germline V gene has CDR1 SGHNT and CDR2 YYREEE (reference sequence). The chain's CDR3 is CASSLGQGVRLGTEAFF. The CDR3 DNA follows: TGTGCCAGCAGCTTGGGACAGGGGGTCCGTCTTGGCACTGAAGCTTTCTTT.

In this sample, this clonotype turned up many times. V is TRBV11-2 and J is TRBJ2-7; 9 positions match TRBD2. The CDR3 is 15 residues long. Germline V CDR1 and CDR2: SGHAT, FQNNGV. V was pared by 2 bases and J by 1 base, with 3 bases of the junction left unmatched. Here the CDR3 DNA reads TGTGCCAGCAGCTTATTAGCGGGAGAGTCCTACGAGCAGTACTTC. Encoded protein: CASSLLAGESYEQYF. The full variable domain, with the rest looked up from reference TRBV11-2 and TRBJ2-7, is EAGVAQSPRYKIIEKRQSVAFWCNPISGHATLYWYQQILGQGPKLLIQFQNNGVVDDSQLPKDRFSAERLKGVDSTLKIQPAKLEDSAVYLCASSLLAGESYEQYFGPGTRLTVT.

This clonotype was counted ten times or more. The rearrangement joins TRBV29-1 to TRBJ2-7, with D uncertain. CDR3 length equals 12 residues. Germline V lookup: CDR1 SQVTM, CDR2 ANQGSEA. V was trimmed by 4 bases and J by 7 bases, leaving 14 bases between them. The CDR3 DNA sequence: TGCAGCGTTGGGGGTAAGGGATATGAGCAGTACTTC. Residues: CSVGGKGYEQYF.

This clonotype was counted ten times or more. The V and J genes are TRBV30 and TRBJ2-7; the D is unclear. The CDR3 consists of 12 residues. The V gene lost 3 bases and the J gene lost 0 bases, with 6 bases spanning the gap. Per germline, CDR1 GTSNPN and CDR2 SVGIG (reference sequence). CDR3 in DNA: TGTGCCTGGAGCCTCAGCTCCTACGAGCAGTACTTC. Residues: CAWSLSSYEQYF.

This clonotype was seen repeatedly, ten times or more. The CDR3 reads CASSELEGYQRNTIYF. The CDR3 nucleotides are TGTGCCAGCAGTGAATTGGAAGGATACCAGCGAAACACCATATATTTT. The J gene is TRBJ1-3, the V gene TRBV25-1; D gene unclear. The V gene's germline CDR1 is MGHDK and CDR2 SYGVNS. The CDR3 has 16 amino acids. V shed 1 base and J shed 5 bases, with 15 bases lying between them.

This clonotype occurred many times. The rearrangement links TRBV6-5 to TRBJ1-2; D not resolved. The CDR3 extends over 17 amino acids. Trimming left V 2 bases short and J 0 bases short, with 16 bases between. Germline V gene sequence: CDR1 MNHEY, CDR2 SVGAGI. In DNA form, the CDR3 reads TGTGCCAGCAGTTACCTCAAGGCGGCACCACCTAACTATGGCTACACCTTC. This sequence encodes CASSYLKAAPPNYGYTF.

This clonotype was observed at least ten times. V is TRBV20-1 and J is TRBJ1-2, with D perhaps TRBD1 (6 bases). The germline gives CDR1 DFQATT, CDR2 SNEGSKA (reference sequence). The length of the CDR3 is 14 residues. V was shortened by 3 bases and J by 4 bases, with 15 bases between the two germline ends. The CDR3 sequence: CSASGGQPGYGYTF. DNA for the CDR3: TGCAGTGCTAGTGGGGGGCAACCAGGCTATGGCTACACCTTC.

This clonotype was detected a few times. V is TRBV25-1 and J is TRBJ1-2; 11 positions agree with TRBD1. The length of the CDR3 is 15 residues. V lost 4 bases and J lost 4; bases outside the gene matches: 5. Looked up from germline, CDR1 is MGHDK and CDR2 is SYGVNS. The CDR3 DNA follows: TGTGCCAGCAGTGGTGGACAGGGGGCAGGCTATGGCTACACCTTC. Translation gives CASSGGQGAGYGYTF.

This clonotype was counted between two and nine times. The chain has TRBV6-1 and TRBJ2-7; the D gene is possibly TRBD1 (6 bases). This CDR3 is 15 amino acids long. The V gene's germline CDR1 is MNHNS and CDR2 SASEGT. Trimming removed 4 bases from V and 4 bases from J, with 17 bases in between. CDR3 in amino acids: CASSVDAGQTYEQYF. DNA for the CDR3: TGTGCCAGCAGTGTCGATGCAGGACAGACATACGAGCAGTACTTC.

This clonotype came up many times. The gene calls are TRBV6-1 and TRBJ1-1; D is perhaps TRBD1 (6 bases). Germline V CDR1 and CDR2: MNHNS, SASEGT. This CDR3 has 14 residues. V was trimmed by 4 bases and J by 4 bases, leaving 13 bases between them. The CDR3 bases are TGTGCCAGCAGTGCGAGACAGGTGAGCACTGAAGCTTTCTTT. Translating it yields CASSARQVSTEAFF.

This clonotype was seen ten or more times. This chain links TRBV14 with TRBJ2-7, with 8 bases identical to TRBD1. With 4 bases clipped from V and 3 bases from J, the junction kept 14 bases outside the gene matches. Germline CDR1 SGHDN, CDR2 FVKESK. The CDR3 contains 17 residues. The CDR3 reads CASSLLRRTGGNYEQYF. CDR3 bases: TGTGCCAGCAGCCTCCTGAGACGAACAGGGGGGAACTACGAGCAGTACTTC.

This clonotype was seen many times. The rearrangement joins TRBV5-5 to TRBJ2-7, with D possibly TRBD2 on 5 matching bases. Looked up from germline, CDR1 is SGHKS and CDR2 is YYEKEE (reference sequence). The CDR3 is 14 residues long. Trimming cost V 0 bases and J 7 bases, with 14 bases left between them. CDR3 loop: CASSLGGSTGEQYF. The DNA of the CDR3 is TGTGCCAGCAGCTTGGGAGGCAGTACGGGAGAGCAGTACTTC. The variable domain in full, completed from reference TRBV5-5 and TRBJ2-7, reads DAGVTQSPTHLIKTRGQQVTLRCSPISGHKSVSWYQQVLGQGPQFIFQYYEKEERGRGNFPDRFSARQFPNYSSELNVNALLLGDSALYLCASSLGGSTGEQYFGPGTRLTVT.

V gene TRBV28 combines with J gene TRBJ2-5; the match to TRBD2 covers 9 bases. J gave up 6 bases and V 3 bases, and 5 bases lay outside the gene matches. The germline V gene encodes CDR1 MDHEN and CDR2 SYDVKM. CDR3 length equals 14 residues. CDR3 protein: CASSFSGRLKTQYF. The CDR3 DNA is TGTGCCAGCAGTTTCAGCGGGAGGCTGAAGACCCAGTACTTC.

The rearrangement links TRBV3-1 to TRBJ2-7; no firm D call. Trimming cost V 0 bases and J 6 bases, with 24 bases left between them. Germline-derived CDR1 and CDR2 are LGHDT and YNNKEL (reference sequence). The CDR3 runs to 18 residues. The CDR3 DNA is TGTGCCAGCAGCCAAGATCGGAGTATTACCGGAAGAGGCTCCGAGCAGTACTTC. Its translation: CASSQDRSITGRGSEQYF.

This clonotype appeared once. This may be a read error, as it is one base from a much larger clone. This chain links TRBV10-3 with TRBJ1-1, with D unclear. The CDR3 covers 15 residues. Germline V gives CDR1 ENHRY, CDR2 SYGVKD. Trimming removed 0 bases from V and 4 bases from J, with 12 bases in between. CDR3 protein: CAISESSVRGTEAFF. CDR3 DNA: TGTGCCATCAGTGAGTCAAGCGTAAGAGGCACTGAAGCTTTCTTT.

The V call is TRBV7-9, the J call TRBJ1-6; TRBD1 matches at 9 bases. The V gene's germline CDR1 is SEHNR and CDR2 FQNEAQ (reference sequence). The V and J ends lost 6 bases and 10 bases, in that order; junction bases with no gene match: 10. The CDR3 is made up of 15 amino acids. The CDR3 loop reads CASSGTGTGRSPLHF. The CDR3 DNA is TGTGCCAGCAGTGGGACCGGGACAGGGAGGTCACCCCTCCACTTT.

The V call is TRBV2, the J call TRBJ2-2; the match to TRBD1 covers 9 bases. V lost 6 bases to trimming and J lost 6 bases; unmatched junction nucleotides: 5. Germline lookup yields CDR1 SNHLY and CDR2 FYNNEI. The CDR3 consists of 14 residues. The CDR3 DNA reads as TGTGCCAGCAGCCGGGACAGGGTCGCCGGGGAGCTGTTTTTT. This gives the protein CASSRDRVAGELFF.